This TCR beta chain appears in the sequencing data of a study of blood T cell repertoires in COVID-19. The authors' processing: Amplification from reference gene primers served as the basis for estimated nucleated cell counts. Assay: immunoSEQ multiplex PCR; the TCRdb copy retains only in-frame clones and omits some. That table furnishes V, J and clone size, whereas the DNA furnished D and trimming. The data show 40,000 to 50,000 clones, around 90% seen once. CDR1 is WNHNN, CDR2 SYGVQD, per germline (reference sequence). Deletions cut 11 bases from V and 8 bases from J, with 6 bases between. There are 9 residues in the CDR3.

The receptor comes from a man between 60 and 75 years old with acute or convalescent COVID-19. The chain uses TRBV10-1 and TRBJ1-4, with TRBD1 as a possible D gene (5 bases). Sequencing was carried out using peripheral blood. CDR3 bases: TGCGCCTCAGGGGAAAAACTGTTTTTT. Its translation: CASGEKLFF.